This T cell receptor beta chain was sequenced in a study of cytomegalovirus exposure and HLA in healthy donors. Germline trimming cut 3 bases from V and 4 bases from J; bases unmatched to any gene: 11. The germline V gene has CDR1 LNHDA and CDR2 SQIVND (reference sequence). The CDR3 is made up of 16 amino acids. Notes on this clone: Its specificity is unknown.

Broader study findings: In an earlier analysis, productive rearrangement rates for most beta V segments clustered near 87% or 30%.

The PCR ran on 60 Vbeta and 13 Jbeta primers. Generated by immunoSEQ multiplex PCR, the TCRdb table keeps only in-frame clones and is missing some. Of about 55,000 clones in the sample, nearly 85% were seen once. This TCR was sampled from a man aged 25-45 years in good health and CMV-seronegative. Source material: PBMCs. The chain is built from TRBV19 and TRBJ1-2, with 7 bases that match TRBD1. CDR3: CASSILSTGSFYGYTF. Here the CDR3 DNA reads TGTGCCAGTAGTATCCTATCGACAGGGTCCTTCTATGGCTACACCTTC.